This T cell receptor (beta chain) was sequenced during a study of a mutant IDH1 vaccine in newly diagnosed glioma. Study-wide context: Scheduled for weeks 1, 3, 5, 7, 11, 15, 19 and 23, eight vaccinations were given to patients. Investigators started vaccination 4-6 weeks after radiotherapy alone, or with temozolomide cycles. Regarding the study as a whole: The vaccine induced immune responses, and these occurred in more than 80% of patients.

A word on this clone: Its antigen remains unknown.

Described time point: week 23, last vaccination. Topical imiquimod was applied with each vaccine dose, which held 300 ug of mutant IDH1 20-mer peptide. Each donor presented with a new WHO grade 3 or 4 astrocytoma that tested IDH1-mutant and showed ATRX loss. The CDR3 loop spans 15 amino acids. The germline V gene has CDR1 SGHDT and CDR2 YYEEEE. With 5 bases removed from V and 7 bases from J, the gap between germline ends came to 18 bases. Clones were read by immunoSEQ multiplex PCR, and TCRdb kept only the in-frame ones, dropping some. Of roughly 50,000 clones listed, roughly three quarters are singletons.

The rearrangement uses TRBV5-6 and TRBJ2-2; a possible D gene is TRBD2 (5 bases). Material: PBMCs, obtained from a glioma patient whose treatment included an IDH1 peptide vaccine. The receptor's source is a woman aged 40 to 49 with glioma. Some clones in this sample may be carry-over from other donors' samples. The CDR3: CASRPLREGGGELFF. As DNA, the CDR3 is TGTGCCAGCAGGCCCTTGCGTGAGGGCGGCGGGGAGCTGTTTTTT.